Here is one T cell receptor (beta chain) with its context. In its sample, this clonotype was seen a few times. No cognate antigen has been identified for it. Per-base qualities were not stored, and no clone one base away is much larger. This sample stems from a study of T-cell memory formation after mild COVID-19 (dated by TCRdb to about 2021). Regarding the complete study: TCR sequence clusters from the two donors were largely donor specific. In a couple of donors, T-cell clones that expanded and contracted after mild COVID-19 were tracked by sequencing TCRalpha and TCRbeta repertoires over time. Two young, previously healthy adult volunteers made up the cohort, one male and one female.

Ficoll-Paque density gradient centrifugation was the method used to isolate PBMCs. V loses 7 bases, J loses 3 bases, and the germline ends lie 16 bases apart. The germline V gene yields SGHNT for CDR1 and YENEEA for CDR2. The CDR3 has 15 amino acids, counting the end cysteine and phenylalanine. Of all the DNA, just the CDR3 is kept, 45 bases in frame from base 1. Sequenced using an Illumina NovaSeq 6000. Using 5'RACE with constant-segment primers, TCRalpha and TCRbeta cDNA libraries were constructed, with sample barcodes and unique molecular identifiers added in the process. Trizol reagent was used to extract RNA from every sample. The libraries were amplified in two PCR steps, and the second step added a second sample barcode and Illumina TruSeq adapters. Sequencing of the libraries was done on an Illumina NovaSeq, producing 2 x 150 bp paired-end reads. As for the original processing: The reads were demultiplexed and collapsed into UMI-guided consensus sequences using migec v1.2.7. Using mixcr v2.1.11, UMI consensuses were aligned to TRA and TRB V and J templates and then assembled into clonotypes. A clonotype was counted as expanded or contracted only when both edgeR and NoisET called the clonotype significant, with the noise models trained on biological replicates. For edgeR calls, a false discovery rate-adjusted p below 0.01 and a log2 fold-change threshold of 1 were applied. As an exploratory analysis of dynamics, PCA with hierarchical clustering was applied to max-normalized trajectories of the 1000 most abundant clonotypes. Each responding clone was given a CD4 or CD8 phenotype based on the CD4+ and CD8+ repertoires, which had been sequenced separately. The public sequencing data were trimmed at Q25 with fastp and processed into clonotypes with MiXCR by TCRdb, which kept only in-frame beta chains. Rows with a matching CDR3 protein are joined into one entry that keeps the most common DNA and genes. TCRdb, not the original authors, processed these V and J calls. The sample table holds over 450,000 distinct CDR3 sequences, of which around 21% were seen once. The top ten hold about an eighth of the sample.

What the research found in general, with its limitations: Contracting CD4+ clones appeared mostly in the CM and EM memory subsets, whereas CD8+ clones were enriched in EMRA. Some responding clones were found in pre-infection memory, which suggests that pre-existing cross-reactive memory T cells took part in the SARS-CoV-2 response. SARS-CoV-2 specificity was not confirmed for the second-wave clones peaking on day 37. Only a couple of mild cases were covered in the study, and larger cohorts including severe cases with pre-infection samples were considered necessary. From day 15 to 85, contracting clones showed balanced CD4/CD8 phenotypes, whereas a second wave of clones that expanded from day 15 to 37 leaned towards CD4+.

The clonotype comes from an adult woman who had mild COVID-19 (a few samples of this study predate the infection). The sample titles of this study are shuffled in the database, so cell type and time point are left out; the donor was told from shared clones. Material: PBMCs or a T cell subset sorted from them (not recorded which). The chain links TRBV11-3 with TRBJ1-3; 5 matching bases give a weak D call of TRBD1. The sequenced DNA: TGTGCCAGCAATACCCCAGGGACTTTTGGAAACACCATATATTTT. This encodes CASNTPGTFGNTIYF.